This T cell receptor (beta chain) was sequenced for a study of T cells in Graves' hyperthyroidism and ophthalmopathy. Turning to the study itself: Prior to any treatment, at the point of initial diagnosis, peripheral blood was collected.

TCR beta CDR3 regions were amplified from RNA. The HTBI set primed first-round TCR CDR3 RT-PCR. TCRdb called the multiplex PCR reads again in MiXCR, with one record for every CDR3 protein. The table lists hundreds of thousands of distinct CDR3 sequences, roughly 14% of them singletons. V lost 6 bases and J lost 2; bases outside the gene matches: 11. The CDR3 spans 15 residues. The germline CDR1 and CDR2 sequences are DFQATT and SNEGSKA (reference sequence). PBMCs were derived from roughly 10 ml fresh peripheral blood. The origin of this receptor is a man between 18 and 35 years old with Graves' ophthalmopathy. This sequence joins TRBV20-1 and TRBJ2-7; 9 bases align to TRBD1. The specimen was blood. CDR3 sequence reads: CSAAGPGQGPYEQYF. CDR3 bases: TGCAGTGCGGCGGGACCGGGACAGGGCCCCTACGAGCAGTACTTC.